These 27 T cell receptor beta chains share one sample of origin, sequenced in a study of long-term antiretroviral therapy in people with HIV. The authors ran the immunoSEQ assay, v3.0, at survey level. Clones were read by immunoSEQ multiplex PCR, and TCRdb kept only the in-frame ones, dropping some. The sample contains roughly 18,000 clones, 60% to 85% of which appear only once. The specimen was unsorted PBMCs, collected 2.9 years after starting antiretroviral therapy. The source of these receptors is a woman aged 25 to 39 with HIV.

This chain uses TRBV6-1 with TRBJ1-3; D gene uncertain. V gave up 2 bases and J gave up 0 bases, with 17 bases separating them. Germline V CDR1 and CDR2: MNHNS, SASEGT. This CDR3 region has 18 residues. The CDR3 here is CASSETPFLQLSGNTIYF. CDR3 DNA sequence: TGTGCCAGCAGTGAAACTCCCTTCCTTCAACTCTCTGGAAACACCATATATTTT.

This chain links TRBV21-1 with TRBJ2-6; TRBD1, as called in the table, went unchecked against the DNA. TRBV21-1 is labeled a pseudogene. The CDR3 sequence is 19 residues long. The CDR3 sequence is CASSKARGQGAAGANVLTF. CDR3 DNA sequence: TGTGCCAGCAGCAAAGCGCGGGGACAGGGGGCAGCTGGGGCCAACGTCCTGACTTTC.

V and J are TRBV2 and TRBJ2-5; the D gene is possibly TRBD2 (6 bases). The V gene lost 3 bases and the J gene lost 1 base, with 9 bases spanning the gap. CDR1 and CDR2 from the germline V gene are SNHLY and FYNNEI. This CDR3 contains 14 residues. The CDR3: CASSESGLQETQYF. The CDR3, as DNA: TGTGCCAGCAGTGAGTCGGGACTCCAAGAGACCCAGTACTTC.

The chain's CDR3 is CASSLAGVFQETQYF. Written as DNA, the CDR3 is TGTGCCAGCAGCTTAGCGGGGGTGTTCCAAGAGACCCAGTACTTC. The chain carries TRBV7-8 and TRBJ2-5, with D possibly being TRBD1 or TRBD2 (5 bases each). This CDR3 contains 15 residues. The germline V gene has CDR1 SGHVS and CDR2 FQNEAQ. V was cut by 0 bases and J by 1 base, with 9 bases left in between.

The V gene is TRBV7-3, the J gene TRBJ1-6; 7 bases are a match to TRBD1. V lost 5 bases to trimming and J lost 7 bases; unmatched junction nucleotides: 8. Per the germline V gene, CDR1 is SGHTA and CDR2 is FQGTGA. The CDR3 consists of 15 residues. The DNA of the CDR3 is TGTGCCAGCAGCCTCGGGACAGCTGGCAATTCACCCCTCCACTTT. Protein product: CASSLGTAGNSPLHF. The full variable domain, in which reference TRBV7-3 and TRBJ1-6 provide the parts outside the CDR3, is GAGVSQTPSNKVTEKGKYVELRCDPISGHTALYWYRQSLGQGPEFLIYFQGTGAADDSGLPNDRFFAVRPEGSVSTLKIQRTERGDSAVYLCASSLGTAGNSPLHFGNGTRLTVT.

This clone was seen more than once but under ten times. The chain recombines TRBV25-1 with TRBJ1-6; TRBD1 agrees at 11 bases. This CDR3 has 14 residues. Germline CDR1 MGHDK, CDR2 SYGVNS. The junction had 4 bases not matched to a gene; V was cut back by 8 bases and J by 7 bases. CDR3 residues: CASSWDRGNSPLHF. The CDR3 bases are TGTGCCAGCTCGTGGGACAGGGGGAATTCACCCCTCCACTTT.

This clone has only a few counts. The rearrangement joins TRBV6-1 to TRBJ1-2; possible D gene TRBD1, 6 bases. The CDR3 runs 13 residues. Germline V gene lookup returns CDR1 MNHNS and CDR2 SASEGT. V lost 8 bases and J 5 bases, leaving 15 bases between the germline ends. The CDR3 is CASGGRGNYGYTF. The CDR3 nucleotides are TGTGCCAGCGGGGGCAGGGGAAATTATGGCTACACCTTC.

This clone was seen a handful of times. This sequence joins TRBV10-1 and TRBJ2-1; D gene ambiguous. The CDR3 totals 13 residues. From germline, CDR1 is WNHNN and CDR2 SYGVQD (reference sequence). Trimming removed 3 bases at V and 6 bases at J, with 9 bases between. This CDR3 reads CASSDRARNEQFF. Written as DNA, the CDR3 is TGCGCCAGCAGTGATCGGGCACGCAATGAGCAGTTCTTC.

The CDR3 coding sequence is TGTGCCAGCAGTGAAGTGGGGTTGAACACTGAAGCTTTCTTT. This encodes CASSEVGLNTEAFF. J is TRBJ1-1 and V is TRBV2; no firm D call. Per germline, CDR1 SNHLY and CDR2 FYNNEI. Trimming took 1 base from V and 0 from J, leaving 6 bases between them. This CDR3 contains 14 residues.

The chain joins TRBV30 to TRBJ1-2; 9 bases are a match to TRBD1. Germline assignment: CDR1 GTSNPN and CDR2 SVGIG (reference sequence). This CDR3 is 15 amino acids long. The ends lost 3 bases at V and 10 bases at J; junction bases unmatched: 15. The CDR3 DNA follows: TGTGCCTGGAGCCCACTCCTCCGGGACAGGGAATCCTACACCTTC. Protein: CAWSPLLRDRESYTF.

The chain carries TRBV6-5 and TRBJ1-1, with D hard to call. This CDR3 is built from 16 residues. Trimming removed 2 bases from V and 6 bases from J, with 19 bases in between. Germline assignment: CDR1 MNHEY and CDR2 SVGAGI. The CDR3 DNA is TGTGCCAGCAGTTACGCTTTATCGGGAAGAGGCGCTGAAGCTTTCTTT. Its translation is CASSYALSGRGAEAFF.

The rearrangement joins TRBV7-6 to TRBJ1-2; no clear D. CDR3 length equals 14 residues. From germline, CDR1 is SGHVS and CDR2 FNYEAQ. V was shortened by 0 bases and J by 6 bases, with 11 bases between the two germline ends. Here the CDR3 DNA reads TGTGCCAGCAGCTTAGCCGGAGGGATCCATGGCTACACCTTC. Residues: CASSLAGGIHGYTF. Combining the CDR3 with reference TRBV7-6 and TRBJ1-2 gives the whole variable domain GAGVSQSPRYKVTKRGQDVALRCDPISGHVSLYWYRQALGQGPEFLTYFNYEAQQDKSGLPNDRFSAERPEGSISTLTIQRTEQRDSAMYRCASSLAGGIHGYTFGSGTRLTVV.

This clone was observed a few times. The chain joins TRBV9 to TRBJ1-1, with D maybe TRBD1 (6 bases). Per the germline V gene, CDR1 is SGDLS and CDR2 is YYNGEE. Trimming cost V 0 bases and J 11 bases, with 20 bases left between them. The CDR3 totals 15 residues. In DNA form, the CDR3 reads TGTGCCAGCAGCGTAGAGGGGCTTGGGGGGCATGATGCTTTCTTT. This translates into CASSVEGLGGHDAFF.

This CDR3 reads CASSYLGIIQYF. The CDR3 DNA is TGTGCCAGCAGTTATCTGGGGATCATTCAGTACTTC. The gene calls are TRBV2 and TRBJ2-4; D gene unclear. Germline values: CDR1 SNHLY, CDR2 FYNNEI. There are 12 residues in the CDR3. Trimming left V 5 bases short and J 9 bases short, with 11 bases between.

The V and J genes are TRBV7-2 and TRBJ2-2; D unresolved. Germline CDR1 reads SGHTA; CDR2 reads FQGNSA. The CDR3 runs 15 residues. Deletions cut 1 base from V and 1 base from J, with 7 bases between. This CDR3 is CASSLGQQNTGELFF. The CDR3 nucleotides are TGTGCCAGCAGCTTAGGCCAGCAGAACACCGGGGAGCTGTTTTTT.

This chain connects TRBV7-9 to TRBJ2-1; D is unclear. V gave up 3 bases and J gave up 8 bases, with 17 bases separating them. The CDR3 is 15 amino acids. The V gene's germline CDR1 is SEHNR and CDR2 FQNEAQ (reference sequence). The CDR3 protein is CASSFGRSIEDEQFF. CDR3 nucleotides: TGTGCCAGCAGCTTCGGCAGGAGCATAGAGGATGAGCAGTTCTTC.

This clone was counted a single time. CDR3 amino acids: CASSSPGTGLLRTDTQYF. The DNA of the CDR3 is TGCGCCAGCAGCTCCCCCGGGACAGGCCTTCTCCGCACAGATACGCAGTATTTT. The chain combines TRBV5-1 with TRBJ2-3; TRBD1 agrees at 8 bases. This CDR3 comprises 18 residues. With V trimmed by 3 bases and J by 1 base, 13 bases remained unmatched. Per the germline V gene, CDR1 is SGHRS and CDR2 is YFSETQ. The entire variable domain, with the rest obtained from reference TRBV5-1 and TRBJ2-3, is as follows: KAGVTQTPRYLIKTRGQQVTLSCSPISGHRSVSWYQQTPGQGLQFLFEYFSETQRNKGNFPGRFSGRQFSNSRSEMNVSTLELGDSALYLCASSSPGTGLLRTDTQYFGPGTRLTVL.

The J gene is TRBJ1-5, the V gene TRBV13; D unclear. This CDR3 region has 12 residues. CDR1 is PRHDT and CDR2 is FYEKMQ in the germline V gene (reference sequence). V was clipped by 1 base and J by 3 bases, with 1 base between them. The CDR3 reads CASSLDNQPQHF. The CDR3 nucleotides read TGTGCCAGCAGCTTAGACAATCAGCCCCAGCATTTT.

The rearrangement links TRBV6-1 to TRBJ2-1, with D maybe TRBD2 (5 bases). This CDR3 contains 12 residues. Deletions cut 7 bases from V and 6 bases from J, with 10 bases between. CDR1 is MNHNS and CDR2 is SASEGT in the germline V gene. CDR3: CASMKGANEQFF. Here the CDR3 DNA reads TGTGCCAGCATGAAGGGAGCCAATGAGCAGTTCTTC.

V and J are TRBV5-1 and TRBJ2-1, with a tentative D call TRBD1 (5 bases). The germline gives CDR1 SGHRS, CDR2 YFSETQ. V lost 0 bases and J 10 bases, leaving 11 bases between the germline ends. The CDR3 is 13 residues long. CDR3 nucleotide sequence: TGCGCCAGCAGCTTGGGGGGCTTTGGGGAGCAGTTCTTC. Its protein product is CASSLGGFGEQFF.

Only a few counts were recorded for this clone. The gene calls are TRBV15 and TRBJ1-6, with a tentative D call TRBD1 (6 bases). Trimming stripped 3 bases from V and 10 bases from J, with 16 bases between. Germline V gene lookup returns CDR1 LNHNV and CDR2 YYDKDF (reference sequence). This CDR3 has 15 amino acids. CDR3 residues: CATSREQGGGSPLHF. CDR3 nucleotide sequence: TGTGCCACCAGCAGGGAACAGGGAGGAGGATCACCCCTCCACTTT.

This sequence joins TRBV2 and TRBJ2-7, with TRBD2 identical over 9 bases. This CDR3 spans 15 amino acids. Trimming cost V 5 bases and J 5 bases; bases outside gene matches: 10. Germline V CDR1 and CDR2: SNHLY, FYNNEI. The CDR3 DNA sequence: TGTGCCAGCAGTCCCTTGGGACTAGCTAGTAACGAGCAGTACTTC. Protein product: CASSPLGLASNEQYF.

The CDR3 reads CASSPYRTGRDGELFF. The CDR3 region has the DNA TGTGCCAGCAGCCCCTATCGGACAGGTCGGGACGGGGAGCTGTTTTTT. The chain has TRBV9 and TRBJ2-2; 7 nucleotides align to TRBD1. Trimming took 4 bases from V and 7 from J; bases not matched to a gene: 13. This CDR3 contains 16 residues. Germline V gene data show CDR1 as SGDLS and CDR2 as YYNGEE. Supplemented by reference TRBV9 and TRBJ2-2, the full variable domain reads DSGVTQTPKHLITATGQRVTLRCSPRSGDLSVYWYQQSLDQGLQFLIQYYNGEERAKGNILERFSAQQFPDLHSELNLSSLELGDSALYFCASSPYRTGRDGELFFGEGSRLTVL.

The genes are TRBV10-3 and TRBJ2-2; 7 bases are a match to TRBD1. J was trimmed by 0 bases and V by 5 bases; bases with no gene match: 6. The CDR3 length is 16 residues. The V gene's germline CDR1 is ENHRY and CDR2 SYGVKD. CDR3 sequence: CAISSPGTANTGELFF. The CDR3 DNA is TGTGCCATCAGTTCCCCCGGGACAGCGAACACCGGGGAGCTGTTTTTT.

The V and J genes are TRBV19 and TRBJ1-4; D remains ambiguous. The CDR3 is 16 amino acids. The V gene's germline CDR1 is LNHDA and CDR2 SQIVND (reference sequence). V was pared by 3 bases and J by 3 bases, with 14 bases between. In nucleotides, the CDR3 is TGTGCCAGTAGTATCTCATCAACCACTCCTAATGAAAAACTGTTTTTT. This codes for CASSISSTTPNEKLFF.

The genes are TRBV2 and TRBJ1-1; possibly TRBD1 for D (5 bases). Trimming took 2 bases from V and 2 from J, leaving 15 bases between them. Germline-derived CDR1 and CDR2 are SNHLY and FYNNEI. The CDR3 consists of 16 residues. Written as DNA, the CDR3 is TGTGCCAGCAGTGAACTAACTCCGGGACTTAACACTGAAGCTTTCTTT. Its protein is CASSELTPGLNTEAFF.

The chain is built from TRBV5-1 and TRBJ2-1; D is unresolved. The CDR3 has 15 amino acids. Germline CDR1 reads SGHRS; CDR2 reads YFSETQ. The V end lost 1 base, the J end lost 3 bases, and 11 bases lay between the germline ends. CDR3 loop: CASSLSAANYNEQFF. CDR3 DNA: TGCGCCAGCAGCTTGTCTGCAGCCAACTACAATGAGCAGTTCTTC.